This T cell receptor (beta chain) was retrieved from a study of blood T cell repertoires in COVID-19. Turning to the study itself: Both acute and convalescent COVID-19 samples were obtained from the United States, Italy and Spain.

Libraries were prepared by immunoSEQ multiplex PCR; TCRdb keeps only in-frame clonotypes and omits some of them. The repertoire holds hundreds of thousands of clones, with about 85% as singletons. Participant age was about 18 to 89 years, and participants resided in roughly 24 US areas. For this clone: Other DNA sequences of this sample code for an identical CDR3.

This clonotype was obtained from a woman under 30 with acute COVID-19. Sequencing was carried out using PBMCs or T cells enriched from blood (not recorded which).

The CDR3 protein is CASSLPANYGYTF. The CDR3 nucleotides are TGTGCCAGCAGTCTCCCGGCTAACTATGGCTACACCTTC. V usage is TRBV28 and J usage is TRBJ1-2; D remains ambiguous. V was trimmed by 5 bases and J by 0 bases, leaving 7 bases between them. This CDR3 region has 13 residues. Germline CDR1 MDHEN, CDR2 SYDVKM.